The clone carrying this TCR beta chain was detected many times. The entry originates in a study of molecular identifiers for immune sequencing clone quantification. TCRdb reprocessed the PCR reads with MiXCR, giving one entry per CDR3 protein. The data show 85,000 to 100,000 distinct CDR3 sequences, around 20% seen once. Germline lookup yields CDR1 SQVTM and CDR2 ANQGSEA. CDR3 length: 19 amino acids. Unmatched junction bases numbered 22, after V lost 4 bases and J lost 4 bases. The origin of this receptor is a human donor in good health. Some libraries in this study had Jurkat cell RNA spiked in. V gene TRBV29-1 combines with J gene TRBJ1-1, with 9 positions matching TRBD1. Source material: naive CD8+ T cells from blood, with Jurkat cell RNA spiked in. Subset given: FACS-sorted CD8+CD4-CCR7+CD45RA+ naive T cells. In DNA, the CDR3 is TGCAGCGTTGGCCGTCGGGGGCCATCTGGACAGGGGAGTGGCACTGAAGCTTTCTTT. This gives the protein CSVGRRGPSGQGSGTEAFF.